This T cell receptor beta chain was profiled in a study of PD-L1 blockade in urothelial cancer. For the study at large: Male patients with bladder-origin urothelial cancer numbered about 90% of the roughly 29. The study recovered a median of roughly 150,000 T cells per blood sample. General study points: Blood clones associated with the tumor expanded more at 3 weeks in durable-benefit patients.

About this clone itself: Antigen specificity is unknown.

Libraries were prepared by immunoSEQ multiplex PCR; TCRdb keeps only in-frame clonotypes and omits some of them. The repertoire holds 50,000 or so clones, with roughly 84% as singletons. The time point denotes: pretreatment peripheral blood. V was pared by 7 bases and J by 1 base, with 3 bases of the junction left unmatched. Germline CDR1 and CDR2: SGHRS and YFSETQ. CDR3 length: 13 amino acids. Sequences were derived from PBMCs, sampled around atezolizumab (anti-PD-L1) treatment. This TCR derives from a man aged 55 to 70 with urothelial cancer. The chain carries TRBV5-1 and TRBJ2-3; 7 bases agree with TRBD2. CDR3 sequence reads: CASWLAGTDTQYF. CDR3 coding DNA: TGCGCCAGCTGGCTAGCGGGCACAGATACGCAGTATTTT.